This TCR beta chain was identified during a study of T cells in Graves' hyperthyroidism and ophthalmopathy. Notes on the study in general: Most thyroid-expanded clonotypes above 0.001 were also found in blood.

J gave up 4 bases and V 7 bases, and 4 bases lay outside the gene matches. CDR3 size: 13 residues. Per the germline V gene, CDR1 is SNHLY and CDR2 is FYNNEI. About this clonotype: Its target is unknown.

The CDR3 regions of TCR beta were amplified from RNA transcripts. HTBI primers were used for first-round RT-PCR of the TCR CDR3. From the multiplex PCR reads, TCRdb called clonotypes with MiXCR, one entry per CDR3 protein. The data hold 600,000 to 800,000 distinct CDR3 sequences, with under 45% observed a single time. This chain links TRBV2 with TRBJ1-5; 7 nucleotides agree with TRBD1. The material sequenced was blood. The TCR was taken from a woman aged 40 to 55 with Graves' hyperthyroidism. In DNA form, the CDR3 reads TGTGCCAGCACCGGACAGGCAAATCAGCCCCAGCATTTT. Translation gives CASTGQANQPQHF.